This paragraph covers one T cell receptor beta chain sequence. Its target is not known. The CDR3 runs to 11 residues. The germline V and J ends were trimmed by 3 bases and 10 bases, with 10 bases remaining between them. The germline gives CDR1 DFQATT, CDR2 SNEGSKA (reference sequence). The data are from a study of Tregs in tolerant kidney transplant recipients. Unstimulated regulatory T cells (CD4+CD25+CD127-), CD4+CD25- non-regulatory cells, CD4 and CD8 cells were FACS-sorted from thawed PBMCs. Before regulatory T cell sorting, thawed PBMCs rested overnight at 37°C in 200 IU/ml IL-2. Findings and caveats of the study: Biological reproducibility was not directly addressed in this study. Tregs expanded with activated donor B cells seemed most donor-specific.

The assay was immunoSEQ multiplex PCR, and TCRdb's table has in-frame clones only and misses some. The sample carries 40,000 to 50,000 clones, 91% recorded once. The sequence came from a human donor in good health. The chain recombines TRBV20-1 with TRBJ2-1; D is undetermined. The source material was Tregs from blood. This CDR3 is CSASQLREQFF. DNA for the CDR3: TGCAGTGCTAGTCAACTTCGGGAGCAGTTCTTC.